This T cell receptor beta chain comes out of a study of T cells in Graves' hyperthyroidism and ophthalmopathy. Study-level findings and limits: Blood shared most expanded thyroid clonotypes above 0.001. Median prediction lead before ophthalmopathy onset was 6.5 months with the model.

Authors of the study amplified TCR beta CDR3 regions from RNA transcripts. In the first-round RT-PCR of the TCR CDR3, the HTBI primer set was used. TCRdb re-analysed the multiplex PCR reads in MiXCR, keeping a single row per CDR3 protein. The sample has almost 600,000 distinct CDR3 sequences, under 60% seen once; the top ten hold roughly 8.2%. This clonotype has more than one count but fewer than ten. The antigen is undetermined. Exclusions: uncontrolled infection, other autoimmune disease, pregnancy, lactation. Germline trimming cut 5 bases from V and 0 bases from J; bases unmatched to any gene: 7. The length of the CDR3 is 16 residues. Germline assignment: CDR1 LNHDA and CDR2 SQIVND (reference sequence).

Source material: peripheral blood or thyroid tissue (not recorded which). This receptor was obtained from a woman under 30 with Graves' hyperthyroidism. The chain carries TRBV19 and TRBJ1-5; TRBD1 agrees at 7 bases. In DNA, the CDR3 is TGTGCCAGTAGTCCTCACAGGGGTCGTAGCAATCAGCCCCAGCATTTT. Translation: CASSPHRGRSNQPQHF.